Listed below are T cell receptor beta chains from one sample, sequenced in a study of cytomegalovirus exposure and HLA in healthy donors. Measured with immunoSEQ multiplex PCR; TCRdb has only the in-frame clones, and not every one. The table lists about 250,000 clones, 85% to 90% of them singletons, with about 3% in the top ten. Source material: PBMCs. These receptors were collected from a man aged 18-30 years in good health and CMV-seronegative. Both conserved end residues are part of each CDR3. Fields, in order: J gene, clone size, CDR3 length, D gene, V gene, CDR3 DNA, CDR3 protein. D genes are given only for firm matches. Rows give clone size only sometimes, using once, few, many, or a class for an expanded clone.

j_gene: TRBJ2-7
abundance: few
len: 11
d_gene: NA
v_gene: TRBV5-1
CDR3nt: TGCGCCAGCTCGAACGGTAGAGAGCAGTACTTC
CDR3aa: CASSNGREQYF

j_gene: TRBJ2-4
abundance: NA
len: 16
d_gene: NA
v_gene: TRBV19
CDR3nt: TGTGCCAGTAGTATCCCGACAGTAGCCTTCCTAAACATTCAGTACTTC
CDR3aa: CASSIPTVAFLNIQYF

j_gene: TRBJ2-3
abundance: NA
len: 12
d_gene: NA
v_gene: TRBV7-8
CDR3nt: TGTGCCAGCAGCCACGGTAGGGCTAGGACTATTTTT
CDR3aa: CASSHGRARTIF

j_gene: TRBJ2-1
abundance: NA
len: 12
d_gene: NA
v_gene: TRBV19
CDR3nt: TGTGCCACCGCTAGGTCCTACAATGAGCAGTTCTTC
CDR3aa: CATARSYNEQFF

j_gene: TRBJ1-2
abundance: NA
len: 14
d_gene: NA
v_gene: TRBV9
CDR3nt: TGTGCCAGCAGCGTAGCGGAGGGGAACTATGGCTACACCTTC
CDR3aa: CASSVAEGNYGYTF

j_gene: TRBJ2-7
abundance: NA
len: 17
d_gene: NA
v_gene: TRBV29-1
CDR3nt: TGCAGCGTCCCCGAGGGAGAAAGGGTATCTCTCGGGTACGAGCAGTACTTC
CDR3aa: CSVPEGERVSLGYEQYF

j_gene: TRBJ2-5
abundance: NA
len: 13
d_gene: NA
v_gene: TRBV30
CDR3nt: TGTGCCTGGAGTGTCGACAGCCAAGAGACCCAGTACTTC
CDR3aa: CAWSVDSQETQYF

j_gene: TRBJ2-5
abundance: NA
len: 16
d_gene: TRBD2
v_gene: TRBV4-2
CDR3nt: TGTGCCAGCAGCCAAGCACTGAGCGGGAGTCAAGAGACCCAGTACTTC
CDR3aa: CASSQALSGSQETQYF

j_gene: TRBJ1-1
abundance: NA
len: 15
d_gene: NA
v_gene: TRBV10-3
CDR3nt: TGTGCCATCAGTGACAGGGTCCCGGGGAACACTGAAGCTTTCTTT
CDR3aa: CAISDRVPGNTEAFF

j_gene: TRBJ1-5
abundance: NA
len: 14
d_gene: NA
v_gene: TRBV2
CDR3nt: TGTGCCAGCAGTGATTGGGGGGGGGCTCAGCCCCAGCATTTT
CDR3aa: CASSDWGGAQPQHF

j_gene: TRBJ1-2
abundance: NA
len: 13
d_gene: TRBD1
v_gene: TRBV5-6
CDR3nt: TGTGCCAGCAGCTCCCGGACAGGGGGAAGCTACACCTTC
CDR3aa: CASSSRTGGSYTF

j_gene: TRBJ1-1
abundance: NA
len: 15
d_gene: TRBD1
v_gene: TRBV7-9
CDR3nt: TGTGCCAGCAGCTTAGTTGCAGGGGGGAACACTGAAGCTTTCTTT
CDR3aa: CASSLVAGGNTEAFF

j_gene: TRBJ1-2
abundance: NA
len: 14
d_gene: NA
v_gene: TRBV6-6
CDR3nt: TGTGCCAGCAGAACGGGACAACTCAACTATGGCTACACCTTC
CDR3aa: CASRTGQLNYGYTF

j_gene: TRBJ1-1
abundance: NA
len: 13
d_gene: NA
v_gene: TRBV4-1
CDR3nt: TGCGCCAGCAGCCAAGTTGCGGACACTGAAGCTTTCTTT
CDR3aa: CASSQVADTEAFF

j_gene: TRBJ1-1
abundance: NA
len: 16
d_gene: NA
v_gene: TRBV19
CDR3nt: TGTGCCAGTAGTCCCCGACAACAAGTTATGAACACTGAAGCTTTCTTT
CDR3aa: CASSPRQQVMNTEAFF

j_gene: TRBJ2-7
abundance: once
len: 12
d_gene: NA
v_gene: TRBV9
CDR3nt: TGTGCCAGCAGCGTAGGTGAGGGCGAGCAGTACTTC
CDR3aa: CASSVGEGEQYF

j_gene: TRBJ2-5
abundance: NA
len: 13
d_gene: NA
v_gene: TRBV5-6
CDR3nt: TGTGCCAGCAGCCCCGACAGCCAAGAGACCCAGTACTTC
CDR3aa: CASSPDSQETQYF